Listed here are 14 T cell receptor beta chains from one sample, sequenced in a study of T cell responses to AZD1222 COVID-19 vaccine. Clones were sequenced by immunoSEQ multiplex PCR, and TCRdb holds only the in-frame ones, with some missing. The table shows 130,000 or so clones, with 93% occurring only once. The specimen was peripheral blood, collected on day 0 of AZD1222 vaccination. Every receptor here comes from an adult in good health.

CDR3 residues: CASSIGSTGELFF. Written as DNA, the CDR3 is TGTGCCAGTAGTATTGGGTCCACCGGGGAGCTGTTTTTT. The rearrangement links TRBV19 to TRBJ2-2; no firm D call. The germline V gene has CDR1 LNHDA and CDR2 SQIVND (reference sequence). This CDR3 has 13 residues. The V and J ends lost 3 bases and 4 bases respectively, with 6 bases between them.

The chain uses TRBV30 and TRBJ1-2; no definite D call. The CDR3 contains 14 residues. V was pared by 0 bases and J by 0 bases, with 8 bases between. Germline values: CDR1 GTSNPN, CDR2 SVGIG (reference sequence). The CDR3 protein is CAWSVNVANYGYTF. In DNA, the CDR3 is TGTGCCTGGAGTGTGAACGTTGCTAACTATGGCTACACCTTC.

The CDR3 sequence: CAADSPYGYTF. DNA of the CDR3: TGTGCCGCGGACAGTCCCTATGGCTACACCTTC. The chain combines TRBV30 with TRBJ1-2; D may be TRBD1 (6 bases). Per germline, CDR1 GTSNPN and CDR2 SVGIG (reference sequence). CDR3 length equals 11 residues. V shed 8 bases and J shed 4 bases, with 11 bases lying between them.

As to this clone: The junction differs from germline at one of its ends, possibly a read error. V usage is TRBV7-9 and J usage is TRBJ2-2, with TRBD1 identical over 10 bases. Per germline, CDR1 SEHNR and CDR2 FQNEAQ (reference sequence). The CDR3 loop spans 14 amino acids. The CDR3 loop reads CAMPGQGNIGELFF. CDR3 in DNA: TGTGCCATGCCGGGACAGGGGAACATCGGGGAGCTGTTTTTT.

CDR3 protein: CASSLDGVGAFF. DNA of the CDR3: TGTGCCAGCAGTTTAGATGGGGTCGGTGCTTTCTTT. The rearrangement uses TRBV28 and TRBJ1-1, with unresolved D. V lost 2 bases, J lost 11 bases, and 12 bases lay in between. The germline V gene encodes CDR1 MDHEN and CDR2 SYDVKM. The CDR3 is made up of 12 amino acids.

The chain carries TRBV3-1 (or the pseudogene TRBV3-2) and TRBJ2-1, with 8 bases aligning to TRBD2. The V gene end was trimmed by 5 bases and the J gene end by 11 bases; junction bases not matched to a gene: 14. From germline, CDR1 is LGHDT and CDR2 YNNKEL (reference sequence). This CDR3 spans 15 amino acids. The CDR3 spells CASSSGGAGGYKQFF. As DNA, the CDR3 is TGTGCCAGCAGCTCCGGGGGGGCTGGGGGCTATAAGCAGTTCTTC.

J is TRBJ2-7 and V is TRBV7-9, with TRBD1 matching over 8 bases. With V trimmed by 1 base and J by 5 bases, 4 bases remained unmatched. The CDR3 totals 14 residues. Germline CDR1 is SEHNR and CDR2 is FQNEAQ (reference sequence). The CDR3 region is CASSLGTGNDEQYF. As DNA, the CDR3 is TGTGCCAGCAGCTTAGGGACAGGGAACGACGAGCAGTACTTC.

The rearrangement joins TRBV29-1 to TRBJ1-1, with unresolved D. V was cut by 7 bases and J by 0 bases, with 12 bases left in between. The CDR3 has 13 residues. The germline gives CDR1 SQVTM, CDR2 ANQGSEA. This chain's CDR3 is CSDRLGVNTEAFF. The CDR3 DNA follows: TGCAGCGACCGACTCGGCGTGAACACTGAAGCTTTCTTT.

This chain uses TRBV10-3 with TRBJ2-3, with 12 bases lining up with TRBD2. Trimming took 7 bases from V and 6 from J; bases not matched to a gene: 2. The germline V gene encodes CDR1 ENHRY and CDR2 SYGVKD. The CDR3 sequence is 13 residues long. CDR3 protein: CAINLAGGDTQYF. The CDR3 DNA reads TGTGCCATCAACCTAGCGGGGGGGGATACGCAGTATTTT.

V and J are TRBV2 and TRBJ2-7; TRBD1 agrees at 8 bases. The CDR3 is made up of 13 amino acids. Losses at the gene ends were 5 bases for V and 1 base for J; bases not matched to a gene: 1. The germline gives CDR1 SNHLY, CDR2 FYNNEI. DNA of the CDR3: TGTGCCAGCAGTTGGACAGGGTCCTACGAGCAGTACTTC. Translating gives CASSWTGSYEQYF.

V gene TRBV9 combines with J gene TRBJ1-2, with 9 bases aligning to TRBD1. This CDR3 has 16 residues. In germline, CDR1 is SGDLS, CDR2 YYNGEE. V lost 0 bases, J lost 3 bases, and 6 bases stayed unmatched. In nucleotides, the CDR3 is TGTGCCAGCAGCGTAGATGGGACAGGGAATTACTATGGCTACACCTTC. Encoded protein: CASSVDGTGNYYGYTF.

The V gene is TRBV7-2, the J gene TRBJ1-2, with D possibly being TRBD1 (5 bases). From germline, CDR1 is SGHTA and CDR2 FQGNSA. V lost 3 bases, J lost 7 bases, and 12 bases lay in between. The length of the CDR3 is 13 residues. Here the CDR3 DNA reads TGTGCCAGCAGCTTCGATTTGGGGGGTGGCTACACCTTC. Translating it yields CASSFDLGGGYTF.

The chain links TRBV10-3 to TRBJ2-5; D is ambiguous. The germline V and J ends were trimmed by 2 bases and 2 bases, with 12 bases remaining between them. CDR3 size: 15 residues. CDR1 and CDR2 from the germline V gene are ENHRY and SYGVKD. CDR3 bases: TGTGCCATCAGTGAGGGGGTAGGGCTGCAAGAGACCCAGTACTTC. It specifies CAISEGVGLQETQYF.

V gene TRBV2 combines with J gene TRBJ1-2; D remains unclear. Trimming took 1 base from V and 7 from J, leaving 4 bases between them. CDR1 is SNHLY, CDR2 FYNNEI, per germline. The CDR3 is made up of 11 amino acids. The DNA for the CDR3 is TGTGCCAGCAGTGAAGGGGGTGGCTACACCTTC. Its protein is CASSEGGGYTF.